Below, 24 T cell receptor beta chains from the same sample are listed, as sequenced in a study of T-cell memory formation after mild COVID-19. MiXCR was run by TCRdb on the 5' RACE reads, yielding one entry per CDR3 protein. The table includes fewer than 700,000 distinct CDR3 sequences, about a fifth detected once. Input material: PBMCs or a T cell subset sorted from them (not recorded which). The receptors shown here come from an adult woman who had mild COVID-19 (a few samples of this study predate the infection). Cell type and time point are not known.

The chain has TRBV20-1 and TRBJ2-1; D is possibly TRBD1 (7 bases). CDR3 length: 11 residues. Germline V gene data show CDR1 as DFQATT and CDR2 as SNEGSKA (reference sequence). Trimming left V 5 bases short and J 13 bases short, with 15 bases between. CDR3 in amino acids: CSASRGDSQFF. The CDR3 DNA reads as TGCAGTGCTTCCAGGGGGGACTCCCAGTTCTTC.

This chain links TRBV20-1 with TRBJ2-5; D possibly corresponds to TRBD2 (5 bases). The CDR3 is 12 residues long. Looked up from germline, CDR1 is DFQATT and CDR2 is SNEGSKA (reference sequence). Trimming took 8 bases from V and 2 from J, leaving 12 bases between them. The CDR3 DNA follows: TGCAGTCCCTTCCGGGATCAAGAGACCCAGTACTTC. Translated: CSPFRDQETQYF.

The sample holds a few counts of this clonotype. J is TRBJ1-2 and V is TRBV20-1; D may be TRBD1 (6 bases). Trimming removed 3 bases at V and 4 bases at J, with 12 bases between. CDR3 size: 13 residues. Germline CDR1 is DFQATT and CDR2 is SNEGSKA (reference sequence). The CDR3 sequence: CSASQTGLYGYTF. DNA of the CDR3: TGCAGTGCTAGCCAAACAGGGCTCTATGGCTACACCTTC.

This clonotype was detected a few times. The rearrangement uses TRBV9 and TRBJ2-1; D not resolved. Trimming took off 0 bases at V and 9 bases at J, with 7 bases between the two ends. Germline values: CDR1 SGDLS, CDR2 YYNGEE. There are 12 residues in the CDR3. CDR3 amino acids: CASSVDLGEQFF. Written as DNA, the CDR3 is TGTGCCAGCAGCGTAGACTTAGGTGAGCAGTTCTTC.

The chain uses TRBV7-9 and TRBJ1-1; the D gene is possibly TRBD1 (5 bases). The CDR3 extends over 14 amino acids. V dropped 3 bases and J dropped 6 bases, with 14 bases sitting between them. Looked up from germline, CDR1 is SEHNR and CDR2 is FQNEAQ (reference sequence). CDR3 protein: CASSLGLIPAEAFF. DNA of the CDR3: TGTGCCAGCAGCTTGGGACTCATACCCGCTGAAGCTTTCTTT.

V is TRBV7-6 and J is TRBJ2-1; the D is unclear. Germline assignment: CDR1 SGHVS and CDR2 FNYEAQ. The CDR3 extends over 15 amino acids. Trimming shortened V by 5 bases and J by 6 bases, and 17 bases separated the two germline ends. CDR3 in DNA: TGTGCCAGCAGCATACTACCGGGCCCTAGCAATGAGCAGTTCTTC. This sequence encodes CASSILPGPSNEQFF. The variable domain in full, with the rest retrieved from reference TRBV7-6 and TRBJ2-1, is GAGVSQSPRYKVTKRGQDVALRCDPISGHVSLYWYRQALGQGPEFLTYFNYEAQQDKSGLPNDRFSAERPEGSISTLTIQRTEQRDSAMYRCASSILPGPSNEQFFGPGTRLTVL.

The J gene is TRBJ2-1, the V gene TRBV5-5; TRBD2 agrees at 7 bases. This CDR3 region has 16 residues. CDR1 is SGHKS, CDR2 YYEKEE, per germline (reference sequence). Losses at the gene ends were 0 bases for V and 7 bases for J; bases not matched to a gene: 10. The CDR3 DNA is TGTGCCAGCAGCTTGGTGAGAGCGGGAAGCTATAATGAGCAGTTCTTC. Translating gives CASSLVRAGSYNEQFF. Full variable domain (outside the CDR3, taken from reference TRBV5-5 and TRBJ2-1): DAGVTQSPTHLIKTRGQQVTLRCSPISGHKSVSWYQQVLGQGPQFIFQYYEKEERGRGNFPDRFSARQFPNYSSELNVNALLLGDSALYLCASSLVRAGSYNEQFFGPGTRLTVL.

This clonotype was detected a few times. The genes are TRBV24-1 and TRBJ2-1; 9 bases align to TRBD2. The germline CDR1 and CDR2 sequences are KGHDR and SFDVKD. This CDR3 contains 14 residues. The V gene end was trimmed by 5 bases and the J gene end by 2 bases; junction bases not matched to a gene: 0. The CDR3 here is CATSVAGAYNEQFF. The CDR3 nucleotides read TGTGCCACCAGTGTAGCGGGGGCCTACAATGAGCAGTTCTTC.

This clonotype was counted a single time. The chain links TRBV6-2 or TRBV6-3 to TRBJ2-3, with D uncertain. Trimming pared 8 bases from V and 4 bases from J, leaving 10 bases between. Germline lookup yields CDR1 MNHEY and CDR2 SVGEGT. The CDR3 has 12 residues. CDR3 amino acids: CASASRPDTQYF. The CDR3, as DNA: TGTGCCAGCGCTTCTAGACCAGATACGCAGTATTTT.

CDR3 residues: CASSLESGYSYEQYF. The CDR3 DNA sequence: TGTGCCAGCAGCTTAGAATCTGGCTACTCCTACGAGCAGTACTTC. The V and J genes are TRBV7-3 and TRBJ2-7; no definite D call. The CDR3 consists of 15 residues. The germline CDR1 and CDR2 sequences are SGHTA and FQGTGA. The ends were cut back, 2 bases at V and 0 bases at J, with 11 bases in the middle.

Only a few counts were recorded for this clonotype. This chain connects TRBV12-5 to TRBJ2-3; possibly TRBD2 for D (7 bases). CDR1 is LGHNT and CDR2 is FRNRAP in the germline V gene. V shed 3 bases and J shed 5 bases, with 18 bases lying between them. CDR3 length equals 16 residues. Written as DNA, the CDR3 is TGTGCTAGTGGTTTTTCGAGGGGGGGCGCGGAAGATACGCAGTATTTT. It codes for CASGFSRGGAEDTQYF.

The rearrangement joins TRBV5-4 to TRBJ1-2; D is unresolved. In germline, CDR1 is SGHNT, CDR2 YYREEE (reference sequence). This CDR3 spans 15 amino acids. V lost 0 bases and J 4 bases, leaving 13 bases between the germline ends. The CDR3, as DNA: TGTGCCAGCAGCTTGGCACTGGGCGGCGGCTATGGCTACACCTTC. It yields the protein CASSLALGGGYGYTF.

The rearrangement links TRBV20-1 to TRBJ1-2; a possible D gene is TRBD1 (5 bases). Germline CDR1 and CDR2: DFQATT and SNEGSKA (reference sequence). CDR3 size: 13 residues. Between the trimmed V and J ends, which lost 6 bases and 6 bases, there was a span of 17 bases. In DNA form, the CDR3 reads TGCAGTGCCAGTTTTCGGGGGATGGATGGCTACACCTTC. It encodes CSASFRGMDGYTF.

This sequence joins TRBV5-1 and TRBJ2-3, with no clear D. V shed 0 bases and J shed 4 bases, with 12 bases lying between them. This CDR3 spans 15 amino acids. Germline V gene data show CDR1 as SGHRS and CDR2 as YFSETQ. DNA of the CDR3: TGCGCCAGCAGCTTGGGCCCTACAGCCGCAGATACGCAGTATTTT. It translates to CASSLGPTAADTQYF.

This chain joins TRBV6-1 and TRBJ2-3, with 10 positions matching TRBD2. CDR3 size: 13 residues. V gave up 10 bases and J gave up 6 bases; unmatched junction bases: 7. CDR1 and CDR2 (germline): MNHNS, SASEGT. CDR3 bases: TGTGCCACTATAGCGGGGGGATTTGATACGCAGTATTTT. Amino acid sequence: CATIAGGFDTQYF.

The chain carries TRBV12-3 or TRBV12-4 and TRBJ2-7; D possibly corresponds to TRBD1 (5 bases). V lost 6 bases to trimming and J lost 0 bases, with 15 bases between them. There are 15 residues in the CDR3. This CDR3 is CASRSGQGFSYEQYF. In DNA form, the CDR3 reads TGTGCCAGCAGATCAGGGCAGGGCTTCTCCTACGAGCAGTACTTC.

The gene calls are TRBV4-1 and TRBJ2-4; 10 bases are shared with TRBD1. V shed 4 bases, J shed 8 bases, and the junction held 11 bases outside the gene matches. The CDR3 sequence is 16 residues long. Germline CDR1 MGHRA, CDR2 YSYEKL. In DNA, the CDR3 is TGCGCCAGCAGCCCTACTCCCGGGACAGGGGATTACATTCAGTACTTC. The encoded protein is CASSPTPGTGDYIQYF.

The chain has TRBV27 and TRBJ1-1, with TRBD1 matching over 8 bases. J was trimmed by 3 bases and V by 5 bases; bases with no gene match: 11. Germline V gives CDR1 MNHEY, CDR2 SMNVEV (reference sequence). This CDR3 spans 16 amino acids. The CDR3 region has the DNA TGTGCCAGCAGTCCAACAGGGGGGGCGCGGGACACTGAAGCTTTCTTT. Translation: CASSPTGGARDTEAFF.

This chain connects TRBV11-2 to TRBJ2-1, with TRBD1 matching 8 bases. This CDR3 has 14 residues. Germline lookup yields CDR1 SGHAT and CDR2 FQNNGV. The trim removed 5 bases at V and 7 bases at J, leaving 7 bases unmatched. CDR3 protein: CASSQRTGRNEQFF. As DNA, the CDR3 is TGTGCCAGCAGCCAAAGGACAGGGCGGAATGAGCAGTTCTTC.

This chain uses TRBV29-1 with TRBJ2-1; no clear D gene. The germline V gene encodes CDR1 SQVTM and CDR2 ANQGSEA. Deletions cut 7 bases from V and 2 bases from J, with 9 bases between. The CDR3 length is 12 residues. In nucleotides, the CDR3 is TGCAGCGCCGAGGACCCCTACAATGAGCAGTTCTTC. Amino acids: CSAEDPYNEQFF.

The V and J genes are TRBV5-5 and TRBJ1-2; no clear D gene. V was clipped by 0 bases and J by 0 bases, with 12 bases between them. The CDR3 has 16 amino acids. The germline CDR1 and CDR2 sequences are SGHKS and YYEKEE (reference sequence). CDR3 residues: CASSLAVGKANYGYTF. Written as DNA, the CDR3 is TGTGCCAGCAGCTTGGCCGTGGGGAAAGCTAACTATGGCTACACCTTC.

This clonotype has ten or more counts. The chain recombines TRBV24-1 with TRBJ2-1; TRBD2 agrees at 7 bases. The CDR3 extends over 16 amino acids. Germline V gene sequence: CDR1 KGHDR, CDR2 SFDVKD. J was trimmed by 9 bases and V by 4 bases; bases with no gene match: 14. The CDR3 DNA sequence: TGTGCCACCAGTGAACCCCTAGCGGAAACCCGGCGTGAGCAGTTCTTC. Translating gives CATSEPLAETRREQFF.

This clonotype was seen a handful of times. This chain joins TRBV7-9 and TRBJ2-5; 8 bases map to TRBD1. V lost 5 bases to trimming and J lost 4 bases; unmatched junction nucleotides: 12. Germline loops: CDR1 SEHNR, CDR2 FQNEAQ (reference sequence). This CDR3 is 16 amino acids long. The CDR3 loop is CASSPLQGAVRETQYF. CDR3 in DNA: TGTGCCAGCAGCCCCCTTCAGGGGGCGGTGAGAGAGACCCAGTACTTC. Drawing the rest from reference TRBV7-9 and TRBJ2-5, the complete variable domain is DTGVSQNPRHKITKRGQNVTFRCDPISEHNRLYWYRQTLGQGPEFLTYFQNEAQLEKSRLLSDRFSAERPKGSFSTLEIQRTEQGDSAMYLCASSPLQGAVRETQYFGPGTRLLVL.

This clonotype showed up just a few times. The rearrangement joins TRBV5-5 to TRBJ2-7; 7 bases map to TRBD1. There are 14 residues in the CDR3. Germline V gives CDR1 SGHKS, CDR2 YYEKEE (reference sequence). After removal of 4 bases from V and 3 bases from J, the junction contained 7 bases not matched to a gene. CDR3 coding DNA: TGTGCCAGCAGCGGCCGGGACAGATACTACGAGCAGTACTTC. Amino acids: CASSGRDRYYEQYF.